Reported below is one T cell receptor beta chain. As yet, its antigen is unknown. The CDR3 has 15 amino acids. Germline CDR1 is SGDLS and CDR2 is YYNGEE. The V gene lost 4 bases and the J gene lost 3 bases, with 14 bases spanning the gap. The authors isolated at least 7 million PBMCs per sample. The authors ran a second PCR of about 6 to 11 cycles using a sample-barcoded 5' primer and a J-beta primer mix. MiXCR, run by TCRdb on the 5' RACE reads, gives a single entry per CDR3 protein. The sample gives about 1.8 million distinct CDR3 sequences, 40% to 55% of which show up once; more than 2% is in the top ten. This entry comes from a study of blood T cells in healthy people across ages. Study-wide findings and caveats: TCR beta diversity per million T cells fell roughly linearly with age.

The J gene is TRBJ2-1, the V gene TRBV9; D is possibly TRBD2 (6 bases). Sample: blood. This receptor was taken from a middle-aged woman in good health. The CDR3 nucleotides read TGTGCCAGCAGCTCCTACGGGACTCTCTACAATGAGCAGTTCTTC. Protein sequence: CASSSYGTLYNEQFF.